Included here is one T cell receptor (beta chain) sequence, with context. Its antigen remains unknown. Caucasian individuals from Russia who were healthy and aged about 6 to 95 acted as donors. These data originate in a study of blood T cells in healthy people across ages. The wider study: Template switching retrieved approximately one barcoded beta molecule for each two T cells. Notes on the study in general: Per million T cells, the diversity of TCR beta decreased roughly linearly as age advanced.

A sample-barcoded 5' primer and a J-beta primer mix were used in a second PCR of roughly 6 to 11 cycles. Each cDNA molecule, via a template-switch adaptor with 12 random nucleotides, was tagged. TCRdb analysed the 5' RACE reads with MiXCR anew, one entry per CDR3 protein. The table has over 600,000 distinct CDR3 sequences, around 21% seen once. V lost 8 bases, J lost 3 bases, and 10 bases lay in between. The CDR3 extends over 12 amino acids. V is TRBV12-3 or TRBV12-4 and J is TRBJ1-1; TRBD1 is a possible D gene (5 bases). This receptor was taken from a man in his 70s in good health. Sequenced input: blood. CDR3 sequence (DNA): TGTGCCAGCGCCCGAGGGGACACTGAAGCTTTCTTT. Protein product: CASARGDTEAFF.